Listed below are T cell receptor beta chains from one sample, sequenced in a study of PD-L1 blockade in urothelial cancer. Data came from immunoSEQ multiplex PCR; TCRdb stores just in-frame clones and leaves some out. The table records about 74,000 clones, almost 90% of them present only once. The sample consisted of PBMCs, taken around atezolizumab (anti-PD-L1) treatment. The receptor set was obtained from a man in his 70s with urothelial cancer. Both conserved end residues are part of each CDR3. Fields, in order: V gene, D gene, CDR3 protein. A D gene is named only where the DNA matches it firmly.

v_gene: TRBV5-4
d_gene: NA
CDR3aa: CASSLRGGTGNTIYF

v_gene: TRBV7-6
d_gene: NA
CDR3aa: CASSLTGSDTQYF

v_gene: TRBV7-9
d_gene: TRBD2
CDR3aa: CANDPGRLNTGELFF

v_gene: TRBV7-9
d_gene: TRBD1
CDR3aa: CASSLGGTGGPLEQFF

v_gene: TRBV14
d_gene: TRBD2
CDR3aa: CASSQGSGGPSEQFF

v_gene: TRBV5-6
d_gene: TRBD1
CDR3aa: CASRGDRATGNTIYF

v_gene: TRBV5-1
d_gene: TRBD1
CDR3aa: CASSSRPFTGAPNEKLFF

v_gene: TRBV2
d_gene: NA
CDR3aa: CASTVSGSYNEQFF

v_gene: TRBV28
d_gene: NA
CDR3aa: CASSPRDILPAFF

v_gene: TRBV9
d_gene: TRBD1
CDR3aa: CASSPPPRGQATTEAFF

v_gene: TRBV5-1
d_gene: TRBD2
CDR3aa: CASSLESGRAADTQYF

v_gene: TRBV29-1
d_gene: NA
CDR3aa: CSVRRTSSYNEQFF

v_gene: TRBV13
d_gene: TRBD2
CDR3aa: CASSPRTSGRDPYEQYF

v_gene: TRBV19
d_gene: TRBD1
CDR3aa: CASADRGRADTQYF